These T cell receptor beta chains were read from a single sample in a study of graft-versus-host responses after intestinal transplantation. No antigen has been assigned to these receptors. Repertoires were generated with immunoSEQ multiplex PCR, while TCRdb's copy carries only in-frame clones and drops some. Seen here are about 94,000 clones, 75% to 95% observed once, and the top ten hold over 0.4%. Sample: unstimulated CD8+ T cells sorted from spleen or lymph node cells, taken before intestinal transplant. The receptors were gathered from a human donor who received an intestinal transplant. CDR3s leave out the opening cysteine and the closing phenylalanine or tryptophan. A D gene is named only where the DNA matches it firmly. The size entry is marked missing in some rows and otherwise reads once, few, many or a size class.

cdr3_length: 15; v_call: TRBV4-1; clone_size: once; d_call: TRBD2; cdr3_aa: ASSQDMTSGRYNEQF
cdr3_length: 12; v_call: TRBV4-3; clone_size: once; d_call: NA; cdr3_aa: ASSQDARANVLT
cdr3_length: 10; v_call: TRBV14; clone_size: NA; d_call: NA; cdr3_aa: ASSRSNGELF
cdr3_length: 15; v_call: TRBV14; clone_size: NA; d_call: NA; cdr3_aa: AGSQSRGKGYVDEQY
cdr3_length: 13; v_call: TRBV6-5; clone_size: NA; d_call: NA; cdr3_aa: ASSHLDQPNTEAF
cdr3_length: 13; v_call: TRBV6-5; clone_size: few; d_call: TRBD1; cdr3_aa: ASSPDRRSSYEQY
cdr3_length: 11; v_call: TRBV19; clone_size: NA; d_call: NA; cdr3_aa: ASSMRTAYGYT
cdr3_length: 13; v_call: TRBV14; clone_size: NA; d_call: TRBD1; cdr3_aa: ASSPWTGRNTEAF
cdr3_length: 13; v_call: TRBV2; clone_size: NA; d_call: TRBD1; cdr3_aa: ASSGKGAICTEAF
cdr3_length: 13; v_call: TRBV9; clone_size: NA; d_call: TRBD1; cdr3_aa: ASSVSGTGNYGYT
cdr3_length: 13; v_call: TRBV25-1; clone_size: NA; d_call: NA; cdr3_aa: ASSETGQTSYGYT
cdr3_length: 16; v_call: TRBV7-9; clone_size: NA; d_call: TRBD2; cdr3_aa: ASSLAPGRAGVGDTQY
cdr3_length: 16; v_call: TRBV7-8; clone_size: NA; d_call: NA; cdr3_aa: ASLLPRGGTTHTNEQF
cdr3_length: 17; v_call: TRBV18; clone_size: NA; d_call: TRBD1; cdr3_aa: ASSPDADYQGANYNEQF
cdr3_length: 13; v_call: TRBV5-1; clone_size: NA; d_call: TRBD1; cdr3_aa: ASSLSPGQYYEQY
cdr3_length: 13; v_call: TRBV5-1; clone_size: NA; d_call: TRBD1; cdr3_aa: ASRSDRGPTDTQY
cdr3_length: 13; v_call: TRBV18; clone_size: NA; d_call: TRBD1; cdr3_aa: ASSPSGGQNTEAF
cdr3_length: 13; v_call: TRBV18; clone_size: NA; d_call: NA; cdr3_aa: ASSPPLLGADTQY
cdr3_length: 12; v_call: TRBV19; clone_size: NA; d_call: NA; cdr3_aa: ASSPDTGNQPQH
cdr3_length: 12; v_call: TRBV6-5; clone_size: NA; d_call: NA; cdr3_aa: ASSLRGMDNEQF
cdr3_length: 14; v_call: TRBV6-1; clone_size: NA; d_call: TRBD1; cdr3_aa: ASSEDRGYGGSPLH
cdr3_length: 14; v_call: TRBV11-2; clone_size: NA; d_call: TRBD1; cdr3_aa: ASSSSRDRYSYGYT
cdr3_length: 11; v_call: TRBV7-9; clone_size: NA; d_call: NA; cdr3_aa: ASSLKSSYEQY
cdr3_length: 11; v_call: TRBV28; clone_size: NA; d_call: TRBD1; cdr3_aa: ASSQGVRTEAF
cdr3_length: 13; v_call: TRBV5-8; clone_size: NA; d_call: NA; cdr3_aa: ASSLLAAIYNEQF
cdr3_length: 13; v_call: TRBV30; clone_size: NA; d_call: TRBD1; cdr3_aa: AWSPGQGIPNEQF
cdr3_length: 13; v_call: TRBV5-1; clone_size: NA; d_call: NA; cdr3_aa: ASSPEGQRYNEQF
cdr3_length: 14; v_call: TRBV4-1; clone_size: NA; d_call: NA; cdr3_aa: ASSQESTPGETEAF
cdr3_length: 13; v_call: TRBV29-1; clone_size: NA; d_call: NA; cdr3_aa: SVVPILVRADTQY
cdr3_length: 13; v_call: TRBV19; clone_size: NA; d_call: NA; cdr3_aa: ASNSRDRSPDTQY
cdr3_length: 13; v_call: TRBV27; clone_size: NA; d_call: NA; cdr3_aa: ASSFRGAGNQPQH
cdr3_length: 13; v_call: TRBV19; clone_size: NA; d_call: NA; cdr3_aa: ASSIRTHIYEKLF
cdr3_length: 12; v_call: TRBV9; clone_size: NA; d_call: TRBD2; cdr3_aa: ASSASGRSGEQY
cdr3_length: 14; v_call: TRBV7-9; clone_size: NA; d_call: NA; cdr3_aa: ASSLDEFSYQETQY
cdr3_length: 12; v_call: TRBV5-5; clone_size: NA; d_call: NA; cdr3_aa: ASSLVPVNTEAF
cdr3_length: 10; v_call: TRBV5-4; clone_size: NA; d_call: NA; cdr3_aa: ASSFSANEQF
cdr3_length: 13; v_call: TRBV6-4; clone_size: NA; d_call: TRBD1; cdr3_aa: ASSDRDRDYNEQF
cdr3_length: 12; v_call: TRBV4-1; clone_size: NA; d_call: NA; cdr3_aa: ASSPFTPNTEAF
cdr3_length: 12; v_call: TRBV7-9; clone_size: NA; d_call: TRBD1; cdr3_aa: ASSFVQGTYEQY
cdr3_length: 15; v_call: TRBV5-4; clone_size: NA; d_call: NA; cdr3_aa: ASSLGPLTTMNTEAF
cdr3_length: 12; v_call: TRBV30; clone_size: once; d_call: NA; cdr3_aa: AWSETGYPYEQY
cdr3_length: 11; v_call: TRBV5-6; clone_size: NA; d_call: NA; cdr3_aa: ASSLVGVNEQF
cdr3_length: 11; v_call: TRBV27; clone_size: NA; d_call: TRBD1; cdr3_aa: ASAGQRNSPLH
cdr3_length: 13; v_call: TRBV28; clone_size: NA; d_call: TRBD1; cdr3_aa: ASSPGTGVSYEQY
cdr3_length: 12; v_call: TRBV19; clone_size: NA; d_call: NA; cdr3_aa: ASSIQGLGTEAF
cdr3_length: 11; v_call: TRBV19; clone_size: NA; d_call: TRBD2; cdr3_aa: ASSFGLAYEQY
cdr3_length: 10; v_call: TRBV19; clone_size: NA; d_call: TRBD1; cdr3_aa: ASRQGATEAF
cdr3_length: 11; v_call: TRBV19; clone_size: NA; d_call: NA; cdr3_aa: ASSIGTAYEQY
cdr3_length: 12; v_call: TRBV4-3; clone_size: NA; d_call: NA; cdr3_aa: ASSQDAGNYEQY
cdr3_length: 11; v_call: TRBV7-3; clone_size: NA; d_call: NA; cdr3_aa: ASSSNHRDTQY
cdr3_length: 10; v_call: TRBV28; clone_size: NA; d_call: NA; cdr3_aa: ASSLSFQEAF